A single sample gave rise to the 21 T cell receptor beta chains below, sequenced in a study of T cell changes during pregnancy in multiple sclerosis. Profiled with immunoSEQ multiplex PCR; TCRdb holds only in-frame clones, not every one. Altogether roughly 100,000 clones are present, roughly nine tenths being singletons, with the ten largest covering around 0.76%. The sequenced sample was peripheral blood, obtained in the second trimester of pregnancy. These receptors were obtained from a female donor in good health, enrolled as a control in a pregnancy study.

The chain employs TRBV7-2 and TRBJ2-7; D may be TRBD2 (6 bases). Germline V lookup: CDR1 SGHTA, CDR2 FQGNSA. V was clipped by 5 bases and J by 3 bases, with 17 bases between them. The CDR3 has 15 amino acids. The CDR3 is CASSPTAGQGYEQYF. The CDR3 coding sequence is TGTGCCAGCAGCCCTACCGCGGGGCAGGGCTACGAGCAGTACTTC.

The rearrangement joins TRBV5-1 to TRBJ2-3; 8 bases fit TRBD2. Germline V gene data show CDR1 as SGHRS and CDR2 as YFSETQ. Unmatched junction bases numbered 3, after V lost 0 bases and J lost 3 bases. This CDR3 has 15 amino acids. The CDR3 reads CASSLAGGPTDTQYF. CDR3 nucleotides: TGCGCCAGCAGCTTGGCGGGGGGGCCTACAGATACGCAGTATTTT.

This rearrangement joins TRBV29-1 to TRBJ2-1, with D possibly matching TRBD2 (6 bases). V lost 7 bases, J lost 8 bases, and 15 bases lay in between. Per the germline V gene, CDR1 is SQVTM and CDR2 is ANQGSEA. The CDR3 length is 12 residues. The CDR3 sequence is CSARYRDYEQFF. The CDR3 DNA is TGCAGCGCTCGCTACCGGGACTATGAGCAGTTCTTC.

V gene TRBV2 combines with J gene TRBJ2-1; TRBD2 agrees at 11 bases. Germline trimming cut 3 bases from V and 3 bases from J; bases unmatched to any gene: 4. Per germline, CDR1 SNHLY and CDR2 FYNNEI. CDR3 length: 16 residues. The CDR3 protein is CASSETSGTIYNEQFF. DNA for the CDR3: TGTGCCAGCAGTGAGACTAGCGGGACGATCTACAATGAGCAGTTCTTC.

J is TRBJ1-3 and V is TRBV28; maybe TRBD1 (5 bases). Trimming removed 4 bases at V and 0 bases at J, with 10 bases between. The CDR3 sequence is 15 residues long. CDR1 is MDHEN and CDR2 is SYDVKM in the germline V gene. The CDR3 reads CASSSSGFSGNTIYF. CDR3 nucleotide sequence: TGTGCCAGCAGTTCATCAGGGTTCTCTGGAAACACCATATATTTT. Together with reference TRBV28 and TRBJ1-3, the CDR3 gives the full variable domain: DVKVTQSSRYLVKRTGEKVFLECVQDMDHENMFWYRQDPGLGLRLIYFSYDVKMKEKGDIPEGYSVSREKKERFSLILESASTNQTSMYLCASSSSGFSGNTIYFGEGSWLTVV.

This rearrangement joins TRBV7-9 to TRBJ2-7, with 9 bases fitting TRBD1. This CDR3 is 16 amino acids long. With 4 bases clipped from V and 5 bases from J, the junction kept 12 bases outside the gene matches. CDR1 and CDR2 from the germline V gene are SEHNR and FQNEAQ (reference sequence). The CDR3 is CASSSTRDRALHEQYF. The CDR3 DNA reads TGTGCCAGCAGCTCCACCCGGGACAGGGCTTTACACGAGCAGTACTTC. The full variable domain, completed using reference TRBV7-9 and TRBJ2-7, is DTGVSQNPRHKITKRGQNVTFRCDPISEHNRLYWYRQTLGQGPEFLTYFQNEAQLEKSRLLSDRFSAERPKGSFSTLEIQRTEQGDSAMYLCASSSTRDRALHEQYFGPGTRLTVT.

The V call is TRBV12-5, the J call TRBJ1-3; D gene unclear. V was clipped by 1 base and J by 0 bases, with 16 bases between them. The CDR3 is made up of 18 amino acids. Per germline, CDR1 LGHNT and CDR2 FRNRAP. The DNA of the CDR3 is TGTGCTAGTGGTTTGGGCGCAGGACGGGATCACTCTGGAAACACCATATATTTT. Its protein is CASGLGAGRDHSGNTIYF.

The rearrangement joins TRBV5-4 to TRBJ1-1; TRBD1 matches 8 bases. V shed 4 bases and J 1 base; nucleotides not matched to a gene: 6. From germline, CDR1 is SGHNT and CDR2 YYREEE (reference sequence). The CDR3 covers 15 residues. This chain's CDR3 is CASSLGQGQNTEAFF. CDR3 in DNA: TGTGCCAGCAGCCTTGGACAGGGACAGAACACTGAAGCTTTCTTT.

For the CDR3, the DNA is TGTGCCAGCAGTTACGGGGCTAGCGGGGGGAACGGGGAGCTGTTTTTT. Encoded protein: CASSYGASGGNGELFF. The V gene is TRBV6-6, the J gene TRBJ2-2, with TRBD2 identical over 11 bases. Germline V gene sequence: CDR1 MNHNY, CDR2 SVGAGI (reference sequence). This CDR3 spans 16 amino acids. V gave up 2 bases and J gave up 7 bases; unmatched junction bases: 6.

This clone was seen only once. The chain recombines TRBV30 with TRBJ2-1; 10 bases align to TRBD2. CDR3 length equals 15 residues. Germline trimming cut 2 bases from V and 7 bases from J; bases unmatched to any gene: 8. The germline gives CDR1 GTSNPN, CDR2 SVGIG (reference sequence). CDR3 amino acids: CAWSPLAGVYNEQFF. CDR3 DNA: TGTGCCTGGAGTCCCCTAGCGGGAGTTTATAATGAGCAGTTCTTC. The full variable domain, in which reference TRBV30 and TRBJ2-1 provide the parts outside the CDR3, is SQTIHQWPATLVQPVGSPLSLECTVEGTSNPNLYWYRQAAGRGLQLLFYSVGIGQISSEVPQNLSASRPQDRQFILSSKKLLLSDSGFYLCAWSPLAGVYNEQFFGPGTRLTVL.

As to this clone: Distinct nucleotide sequences in the sample also encode this CDR3. The gene calls are TRBV20-1 and TRBJ2-7; TRBD1 might be the D (6 bases). Germline V gene lookup returns CDR1 DFQATT and CDR2 SNEGSKA (reference sequence). CDR3 length equals 11 residues. The V end was cut by 3 bases, the J end by 3 bases, with 6 bases between. The CDR3 region has the DNA TGCAGTGCTAGCAGGGGCTACGAGCAGTACTTC. Its translation: CSASRGYEQYF.

The J gene is TRBJ2-7, the V gene TRBV12-5, with D maybe TRBD1 (6 bases). Germline CDR1 and CDR2: LGHNT and FRNRAP. V dropped 3 bases and J dropped 3 bases, with 15 bases sitting between them. The CDR3 spans 15 residues. CDR3 nucleotides: TGTGCTAGTGGTTTAAGGACAGTTCTTCGCTACGAGCAGTACTTC. Protein sequence: CASGLRTVLRYEQYF.

CDR3 nucleotide sequence: TGTGCCAGCGGAACAGGGTTCGAGCAGTACTTC. The encoded protein is CASGTGFEQYF. The gene calls are TRBV25-1 and TRBJ2-7, with D tentatively TRBD1 (6 bases). This CDR3 spans 11 amino acids. Germline values: CDR1 MGHDK, CDR2 SYGVNS. The V gene lost 8 bases and the J gene lost 6 bases, with 11 bases spanning the gap.

The chain is built from TRBV7-7 and TRBJ2-5; tentative D call: TRBD1 (7 bases). The CDR3 has 15 amino acids. CDR1 and CDR2 (germline): SSHAT, FNYEAQ (reference sequence). Deletions cut 5 bases from V and 4 bases from J, with 17 bases between. CDR3 in amino acids: CASSPKRQGGETQYF. Written as DNA, the CDR3 is TGTGCCAGCAGCCCCAAACGACAGGGAGGAGAGACCCAGTACTTC. The full variable domain, with the rest looked up from reference TRBV7-7 and TRBJ2-5, is GAGVSQSPRYKVTKRGQDVTLRCDPISSHATLYWYQQALGQGPEFLTYFNYEAQPDKSGLPSDRFSAERPEGSISTLTIQRTEQRDSAMYRCASSPKRQGGETQYFGPGTRLLVL.

V gene TRBV19 combines with J gene TRBJ1-6, with 7 positions matching TRBD1. Germline trimming cut 4 bases from V and 5 bases from J; bases unmatched to any gene: 5. CDR1 and CDR2 (germline): LNHDA, SQIVND (reference sequence). The CDR3 is made up of 15 amino acids. The CDR3 DNA sequence: TGTGCCAGTAGTACACTACAGGGGAATAATTCACCCCTCCACTTT. This translates into CASSTLQGNNSPLHF. The full variable domain, rest sourced from reference TRBV19 and TRBJ1-6, is DGGITQSPKYLFRKEGQNVTLSCEQNLNHDAMYWYRQDPGQGLRLIYYSQIVNDFQKGDIAEGYSVSREKKESFPLTVTSAQKNPTAFYLCASSTLQGNNSPLHFGNGTRLTVT.

The chain couples TRBV9 to TRBJ2-3, with D possibly TRBD2 on 7 matching bases. The V end was cut by 2 bases, the J end by 4 bases, with 8 bases between. CDR1 and CDR2 (germline): SGDLS, YYNGEE. The CDR3 runs 13 residues. CDR3 amino acids: CASSVGGPDTQYF. The CDR3 bases are TGTGCCAGCAGCGTGGGGGGGCCAGATACGCAGTATTTT.

The chain employs TRBV9 and TRBJ1-1; TRBD1 matches at 8 bases. This CDR3 contains 13 residues. J lost 8 bases, V lost 0 bases, and 3 bases had no gene match. Germline values: CDR1 SGDLS, CDR2 YYNGEE. CDR3 bases: TGTGCCAGCAGCGTAGGCAGGGGGCGCGAAGCTTTCTTT. This codes for CASSVGRGREAFF.

This sequence joins TRBV4-1 and TRBJ2-1, with 8 bases aligning to TRBD2. This CDR3 contains 16 residues. The germline V gene encodes CDR1 MGHRA and CDR2 YSYEKL. V gave up 0 bases and J gave up 2 bases; unmatched junction bases: 3. This CDR3 is CASSQEGGGTYNEQFF. The CDR3 region has the DNA TGCGCCAGCAGCCAAGAGGGCGGGGGGACCTACAATGAGCAGTTCTTC.

The rearrangement uses TRBV5-8 and TRBJ1-1; 7 positions agree with TRBD1. With 2 bases clipped from V and 2 bases from J, the junction kept 3 bases outside the gene matches. Germline values: CDR1 SGHTS, CDR2 YDEGEE. This CDR3 contains 14 residues. CDR3 sequence: CASSFGTANTEAFF. The CDR3, as DNA: TGTGCCAGCAGCTTTGGGACAGCAAACACTGAAGCTTTCTTT.

DNA for the CDR3: TGTGCCAGCAGCTTAGGGAGGACTGAAGCTTTCTTT. It yields the protein CASSLGRTEAFF. This sequence joins TRBV7-2 and TRBJ1-1; D unclear. The germline V and J ends were trimmed by 1 base and 5 bases, with 5 bases remaining between them. Germline lookup yields CDR1 SGHTA and CDR2 FQGNSA. The CDR3 contains 12 residues.

In its sample, this clone was seen a few times. The chain is built from TRBV6-4 and TRBJ1-5; D not certain. The CDR3 contains 13 residues. The germline gives CDR1 MRHNA, CDR2 SNTAGT. Trimming removed 3 bases from V and 4 bases from J, with 7 bases in between. CDR3: CASSEQINQPQHF. In DNA, the CDR3 is TGTGCCAGCAGTGAACAGATAAATCAGCCCCAGCATTTT.